Listed below are T cell receptor beta chains from one sample, sequenced in a study of CD8+CD57+ T cells in acquired aplastic anemia. TCRdb analysed the reads with MiXCR anew, one entry per CDR3 protein. The table has approximately 380,000 distinct CDR3 sequences, around 72% seen once. The sequenced sample was sorted CD4+, CD8+, or CD8+CD57+ T cells (not recorded which) from PBMCs. These receptors came from a human donor in good health, serving as a control. Each CDR3 is given with its conserved first and last residue. Each record gives: J gene, CDR3 length, D gene, V gene, clone size, CDR3 protein, CDR3 DNA. A D gene is named only where the DNA matches it firmly. Clone sizes are given selectively: once, few, many, or a class where the clone is expanded.

J: TRBJ2-3; length: 16; D: TRBD2; V: TRBV24-1; size: -; CDR3: CATSGRDGRAGDTQYF; DNA: TGTGCCACCAGTGGTCGGGACGGGAGGGCCGGAGATACGCAGTATTTT
J: TRBJ1-1; length: 14; D: -; V: TRBV7-2; size: -; CDR3: CASSFARDNTEFFF; DNA: TGTGCCAGCAGCTTTGCGCGGGACAACACTGAGTTTTTCTTT
J: TRBJ1-1; length: 14; D: -; V: TRBV7-2; size: -; CDR3: CASSLVWGKSEAFF; DNA: TGTGCCAGCAGCTTAGTTTGGGGGAAATCTGAAGCTTTCTTT
J: TRBJ1-4; length: 14; D: -; V: TRBV12-3/TRBV12-4; size: -; CDR3: CASSARRSNEKLFF; DNA: TGTGCCAGCAGTGCTAGACGGAGCAATGAAAAACTGTTTTTT
J: TRBJ1-2; length: 13; D: -; V: TRBV5-8; size: -; CDR3: CASSSTGTYGYTF; DNA: TGTGCCAGCAGTTCCACAGGGACCTATGGCTACACCTTC
J: TRBJ2-7; length: 13; D: -; V: TRBV20-1; size: -; CDR3: CSAYRGGPYEQYF; DNA: TGCAGTGCTTATCGTGGGGGGCCCTACGAGCAGTACTTC
J: TRBJ2-6; length: 20; D: TRBD2; V: TRBV4-2; size: -; CDR3: CASSHDGPDRGGSGANVLTF; DNA: TGTGCCAGCAGCCATGACGGTCCGGACCGCGGGGGGTCTGGGGCCAACGTCCTGACTTTC
J: TRBJ1-2; length: 14; D: -; V: TRBV7-2; size: -; CDR3: CASSLGAVNYGYTF; DNA: TGCGCCAGCAGCTTGGGGGCTGTTAACTATGGCTACACCTTC
J: TRBJ1-6; length: 14; D: -; V: TRBV12-3/TRBV12-4; size: -; CDR3: CASSEGQGDSHPFF; DNA: TGTGCCAGCAGTGAGGGCCAGGGCGATTCTCACCCTTTCTTT
J: TRBJ1-2; length: 14; D: -; V: TRBV20-1; size: -; CDR3: CSSDRQGKVFGYTF; DNA: TGCAGTTCTGATAGACAAGGAAAAGTTTTTGGCTACACCTTC
J: TRBJ2-7; length: 14; D: -; V: TRBV7-2; size: few; CDR3: CASSLMTGAYEQYF; DNA: TGTGCCAGCAGTCTGATGACAGGAGCCTACGAGCAGTACTTC
J: TRBJ1-5; length: 16; D: -; V: TRBV6-5; size: many; CDR3: CASSSYRDGNNQPQHF; DNA: TGTGCCAGCAGTTCCTACCGGGACGGAAACAATCAGCCCCAGCATTTT
J: TRBJ2-2; length: 15; D: -; V: TRBV20-1; size: -; CDR3: CSATPVRGRAGELFF; DNA: TGCAGTGCTACGCCAGTTCGGGGGAGAGCCGGGGAGCTGTTTTTT
J: TRBJ2-7; length: 14; D: -; V: TRBV10-1; size: -; CDR3: CASSTAEGFYEQYF; DNA: TGCGCCAGCAGCACGGCGGAGGGCTTCTACGAGCAGTACTTC
J: TRBJ1-5; length: 13; D: TRBD1; V: TRBV7-6; size: -; CDR3: CASSLGTGQAGHF; DNA: TGTGCCAGCAGCTTAGGGACAGGGCAGGCCGGGCATTTT
J: TRBJ1-2; length: 14; D: -; V: TRBV9; size: -; CDR3: CASSVDSILAQATF; DNA: -
J: TRBJ1-4; length: 17; D: TRBD1; V: TRBV2; size: -; CDR3: CASSEDPPGQGWEKLFF; DNA: TGTGCCAGCAGTGAAGACCCCCCGGGACAGGGATGGGAAAAACTGTTTTTT
J: TRBJ1-2; length: 16; D: TRBD1; V: TRBV29-1; size: -; CDR3: CSVENPQGARGDGYTF; DNA: TGCAGCGTTGAAAATCCGCAGGGGGCCCGGGGGGATGGCTACACCTTC
J: TRBJ1-6; length: 16; D: TRBD1; V: TRBV6-5; size: -; CDR3: CASRTGDRNYNSPLHF; DNA: TGTGCCAGCAGAACCGGGGACAGGAACTATAATTCACCCCTCCACTTT
J: TRBJ2-1; length: 15; D: TRBD2; V: TRBV29-1; size: -; CDR3: CSVEGLAGAYNEQFF; DNA: TGCAGCGTTGAAGGACTAGCGGGGGCGTACAATGAGCAGTTCTTC
J: TRBJ1-5; length: 14; D: -; V: TRBV10-1; size: -; CDR3: CASSPGQGRETLFF; DNA: TGTGCCAGCAGCCCGGGGCAGGGGCGTGAAACACTGTTTTTC
J: TRBJ1-4; length: 15; D: -; V: TRBV2; size: -; CDR3: CAAHKGSSTNEKLFF; DNA: TGTGCCGCCCATAAGGGATCTTCAACTAATGAAAAACTGTTTTTT
J: TRBJ2-5; length: 15; D: -; V: TRBV7-6; size: -; CDR3: CASSPGGSNQPQHYF; DNA: TGTGCCAGCAGCCCAGGGGGGAGCAATCAGCCCCAGCATTACTTC
J: TRBJ1-6; length: 18; D: TRBD1; V: TRBV5-1; size: -; CDR3: CASSLARVGQGDNSPLHF; DNA: TGCGCCAGCAGCTTGGCCCGGGTGGGACAGGGGGATAATTCACCCCTCCACTTT
J: TRBJ1-5; length: 15; D: -; V: TRBV7-3; size: -; CDR3: CASSFGLAGAETQHF; DNA: TGTGCCAGCAGCTTCGGACTAGCGGGGGCAGAGACCCAGCATTTT
J: TRBJ1-4; length: 15; D: -; V: TRBV19; size: many; CDR3: CASSIQSPSNEKLFF; DNA: TGTGCCAGTAGTATTCAGAGCCCTTCTAATGAAAAACTGTTTTTT
J: TRBJ1-5; length: 12; D: -; V: TRBV5-5; size: -; CDR3: CASSVNIQPQHF; DNA: TGTGCCAGCAGTGTAAACATCCAGCCCCAGCATTTT
J: TRBJ2-7; length: 15; D: TRBD1; V: TRBV5-4; size: many; CDR3: CASSARQGNSYEQYF; DNA: TGTGCCAGCAGCGCCCGACAGGGCAACTCCTACGAGCAGTACTTC
J: TRBJ1-6; length: 13; D: -; V: TRBV12-3/TRBV12-4; size: -; CDR3: CATRQNYNSPLHF; DNA: TGTGCCACCCGACAAAACTATAATTCACCCCTCCACTTT
J: TRBJ1-6; length: 16; D: TRBD1; V: TRBV5-6; size: -; CDR3: CASSLGTGNYNSPLHF; DNA: TGTGCCAGCAGCTTAGGGACAGGGAATTATAATTCACCCCTCCACTTT
J: TRBJ2-3; length: 13; D: -; V: TRBV20-1; size: once; CDR3: CSAVSLTRGTQYF; DNA: TGCAGTGCTGTCAGCCTAACGAGGGGTACGCAGTATTTT
J: TRBJ2-6; length: 15; D: -; V: TRBV25-1; size: -; CDR3: CASSEPGTGANVLTF; DNA: TGTGCCAGCAGTGAACCGGGGACTGGGGCCAACGTCCTGACTTTC
J: TRBJ1-1; length: 11; D: -; V: TRBV2; size: few; CDR3: CASSEDGEAFF; DNA: TGTGCCAGCAGTGAAGACGGCGAAGCTTTCTTT
J: TRBJ1-1; length: 13; D: -; V: TRBV18; size: few; CDR3: CASSPEEDTEAFF; DNA: TGTGCCAGCTCACCGGAGGAGGACACTGAAGCTTTCTTT
J: TRBJ2-1; length: 11; D: -; V: TRBV6-4; size: -; CDR3: CASSSRHEQFF; DNA: TGTGCCAGCAGTTCAAGGCATGAGCAGTTCTTC
J: TRBJ2-2; length: 15; D: -; V: TRBV5-1; size: -; CDR3: CASRPQGFELGELFF; DNA: TGCGCCAGCAGGCCCCAGGGCTTCGAGCTCGGGGAGCTGTTTTTT
J: TRBJ2-7; length: 11; D: -; V: TRBV9; size: -; CDR3: CASSSHGELNF; DNA: TGTGCCAGCAGCTCCCACGGGGAGCTGAACTTC